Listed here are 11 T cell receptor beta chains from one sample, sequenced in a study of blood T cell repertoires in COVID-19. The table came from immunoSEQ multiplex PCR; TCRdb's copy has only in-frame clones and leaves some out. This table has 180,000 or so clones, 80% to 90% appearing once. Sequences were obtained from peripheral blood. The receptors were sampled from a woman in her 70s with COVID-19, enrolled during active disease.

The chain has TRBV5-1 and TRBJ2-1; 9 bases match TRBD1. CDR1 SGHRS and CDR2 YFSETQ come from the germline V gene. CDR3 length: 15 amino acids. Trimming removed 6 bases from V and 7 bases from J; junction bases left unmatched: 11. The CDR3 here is CASTSGQGRWNEQFF. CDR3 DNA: TGCGCCAGCACCTCCGGACAGGGGCGATGGAATGAGCAGTTCTTC.

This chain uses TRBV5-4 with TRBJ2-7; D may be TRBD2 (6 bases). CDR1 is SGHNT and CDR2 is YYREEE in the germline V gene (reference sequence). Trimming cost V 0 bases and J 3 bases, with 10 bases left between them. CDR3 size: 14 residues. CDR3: CASSLEGTGYEQYF. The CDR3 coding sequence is TGTGCCAGCAGCTTGGAGGGGACTGGCTACGAGCAGTACTTC.

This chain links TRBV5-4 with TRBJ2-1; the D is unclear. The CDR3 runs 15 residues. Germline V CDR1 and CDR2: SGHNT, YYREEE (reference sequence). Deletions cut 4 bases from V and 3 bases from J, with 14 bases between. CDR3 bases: TGTGCCAGCAGCACCCGCTTGGCACACTACAATGAGCAGTTCTTC. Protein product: CASSTRLAHYNEQFF.

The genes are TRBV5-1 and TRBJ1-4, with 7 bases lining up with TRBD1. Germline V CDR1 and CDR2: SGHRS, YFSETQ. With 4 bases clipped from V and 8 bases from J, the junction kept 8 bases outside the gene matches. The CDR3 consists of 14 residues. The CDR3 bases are TGCGCCAGCAGCGCCAGACAGGGCAGAGAAAAACTGTTTTTT. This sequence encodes CASSARQGREKLFF.

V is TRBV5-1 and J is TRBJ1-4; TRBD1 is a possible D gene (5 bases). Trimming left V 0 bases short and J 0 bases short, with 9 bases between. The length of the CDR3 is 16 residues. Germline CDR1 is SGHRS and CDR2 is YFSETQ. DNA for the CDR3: TGCGCCAGCAGCTTGGGTACGACAGCAACTAATGAAAAACTGTTTTTT. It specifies CASSLGTTATNEKLFF. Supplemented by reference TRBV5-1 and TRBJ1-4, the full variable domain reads KAGVTQTPRYLIKTRGQQVTLSCSPISGHRSVSWYQQTPGQGLQFLFEYFSETQRNKGNFPGRFSGRQFSNSRSEMNVSTLELGDSALYLCASSLGTTATNEKLFFGSGTQLSVL.

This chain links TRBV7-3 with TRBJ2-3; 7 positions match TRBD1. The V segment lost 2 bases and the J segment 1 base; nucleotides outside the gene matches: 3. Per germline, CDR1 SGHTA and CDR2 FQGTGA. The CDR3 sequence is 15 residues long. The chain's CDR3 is CASSLGQVGTDTQYF. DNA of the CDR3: TGTGCCAGCAGCTTAGGACAGGTTGGCACAGATACGCAGTATTTT.

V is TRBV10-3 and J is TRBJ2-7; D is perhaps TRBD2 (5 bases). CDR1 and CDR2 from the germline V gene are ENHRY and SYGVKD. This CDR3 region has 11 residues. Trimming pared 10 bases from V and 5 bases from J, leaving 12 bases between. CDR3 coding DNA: TGTGCCACCGGCGGAGGACACGAGCAGTACGTC. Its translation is CATGGGHEQYV.

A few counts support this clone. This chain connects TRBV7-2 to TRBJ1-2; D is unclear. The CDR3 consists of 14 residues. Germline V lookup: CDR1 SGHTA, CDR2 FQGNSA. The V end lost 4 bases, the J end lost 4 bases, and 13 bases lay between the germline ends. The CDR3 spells CASSSLRGSYGYTF. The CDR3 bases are TGTGCCAGCAGCTCCCTCCGGGGAAGCTATGGCTACACCTTC.

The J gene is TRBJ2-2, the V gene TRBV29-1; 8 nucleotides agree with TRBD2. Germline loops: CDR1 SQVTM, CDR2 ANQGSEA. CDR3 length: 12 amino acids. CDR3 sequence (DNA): TGCGTTGCGGGGGGGAACACCGGGGAGCTGTTTTTT. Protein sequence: CVAGGNTGELFF.

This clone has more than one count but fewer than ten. CDR3 sequence reads: CASSFQTGTGGTLAQPQHF. CDR3 sequence (DNA): TGTGCCAGCAGCTTTCAAACCGGGACAGGGGGTACTTTAGCTCAGCCCCAGCATTTT. This sequence joins TRBV7-9 and TRBJ1-5, with 11 bases aligning to TRBD1. Germline CDR1 reads SEHNR; CDR2 reads FQNEAQ (reference sequence). V dropped 3 bases and J dropped 6; count of bases not matched to a gene: 16. This CDR3 has 19 amino acids.

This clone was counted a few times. CDR3 amino acids: CASSLSGGDIYGYTF. DNA for the CDR3: TGTGCCAGCAGTTTATCCGGTGGGGACATCTATGGCTACACCTTC. This rearrangement joins TRBV28 to TRBJ1-2; maybe TRBD1 (6 bases). V was trimmed by 1 base and J by 4 bases, leaving 13 bases between them. Germline assignment: CDR1 MDHEN and CDR2 SYDVKM. This CDR3 spans 15 amino acids.